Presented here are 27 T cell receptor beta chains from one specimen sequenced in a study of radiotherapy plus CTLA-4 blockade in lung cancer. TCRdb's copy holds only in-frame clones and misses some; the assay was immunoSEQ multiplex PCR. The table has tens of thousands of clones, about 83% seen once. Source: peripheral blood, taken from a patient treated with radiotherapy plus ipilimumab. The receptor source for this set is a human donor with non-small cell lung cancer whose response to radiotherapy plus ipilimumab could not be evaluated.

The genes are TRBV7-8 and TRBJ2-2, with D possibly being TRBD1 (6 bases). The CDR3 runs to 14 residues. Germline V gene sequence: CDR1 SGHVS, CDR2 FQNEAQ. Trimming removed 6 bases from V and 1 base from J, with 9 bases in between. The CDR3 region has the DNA TGTGCCAGCAGTCCGGGACAGAACACCGGGGAGCTGTTTTTT. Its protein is CASSPGQNTGELFF.

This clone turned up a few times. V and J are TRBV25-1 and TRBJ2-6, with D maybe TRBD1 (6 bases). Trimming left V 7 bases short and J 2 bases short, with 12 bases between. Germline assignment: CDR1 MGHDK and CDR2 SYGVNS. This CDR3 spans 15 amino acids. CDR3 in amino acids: CASTPRGAGANVLTF. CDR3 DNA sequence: TGTGCCAGCACCCCCAGGGGCGCTGGGGCCAACGTCCTGACTTTC.

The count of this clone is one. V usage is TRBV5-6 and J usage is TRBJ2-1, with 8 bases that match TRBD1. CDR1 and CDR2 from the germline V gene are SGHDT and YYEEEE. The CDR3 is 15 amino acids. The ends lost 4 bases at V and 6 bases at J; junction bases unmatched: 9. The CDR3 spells CASSTGTGHANEQFF. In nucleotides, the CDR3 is TGTGCCAGCAGCACCGGGACAGGTCACGCCAATGAGCAGTTCTTC.

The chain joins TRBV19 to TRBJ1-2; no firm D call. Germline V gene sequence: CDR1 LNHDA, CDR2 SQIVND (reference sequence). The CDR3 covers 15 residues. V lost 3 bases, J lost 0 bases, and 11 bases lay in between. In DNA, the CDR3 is TGTGCCAGTAGTATGAGGAGGCCCCCTAACTATGGCTACACCTTC. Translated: CASSMRRPPNYGYTF.

The CDR3 sequence is CASRWGPVSNQPQHF. The CDR3 DNA follows: TGTGCCAGTAGATGGGGCCCCGTGAGCAATCAGCCCCAGCATTTT. The chain employs TRBV19 and TRBJ1-5; D is possibly TRBD1 (5 bases). CDR1 is LNHDA and CDR2 is SQIVND in the germline V gene (reference sequence). The CDR3 is 15 residues long. V was clipped by 6 bases and J by 1 base, with 13 bases between them.

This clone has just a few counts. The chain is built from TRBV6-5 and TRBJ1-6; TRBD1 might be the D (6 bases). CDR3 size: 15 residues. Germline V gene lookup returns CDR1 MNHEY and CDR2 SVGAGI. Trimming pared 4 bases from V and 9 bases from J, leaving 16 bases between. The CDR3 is CASSFRGGRGSPLHF. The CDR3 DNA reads TGTGCCAGCAGTTTCCGGGGGGGGCGCGGTTCACCCCTCCACTTT.

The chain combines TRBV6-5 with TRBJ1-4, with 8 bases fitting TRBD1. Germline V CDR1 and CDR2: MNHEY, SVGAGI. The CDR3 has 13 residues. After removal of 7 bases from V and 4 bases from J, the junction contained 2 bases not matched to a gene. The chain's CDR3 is CASNDRGNEKLFF. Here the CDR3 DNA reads TGTGCCAGCAACGACAGGGGTAATGAAAAACTGTTTTTT.

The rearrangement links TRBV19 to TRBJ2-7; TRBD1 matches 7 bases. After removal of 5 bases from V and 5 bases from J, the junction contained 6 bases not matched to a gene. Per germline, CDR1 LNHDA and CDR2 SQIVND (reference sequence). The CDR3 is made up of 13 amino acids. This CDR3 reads CASSPGTADEQYF. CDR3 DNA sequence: TGTGCCAGTAGTCCCGGGACAGCCGACGAGCAGTACTTC.

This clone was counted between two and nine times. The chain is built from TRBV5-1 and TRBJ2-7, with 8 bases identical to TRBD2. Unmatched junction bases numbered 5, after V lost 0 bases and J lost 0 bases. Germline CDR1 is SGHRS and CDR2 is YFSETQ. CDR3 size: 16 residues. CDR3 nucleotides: TGCGCCAGCAGCTTGGTAGCGGGACGGAGCTCCTACGAGCAGTACTTC. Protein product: CASSLVAGRSSYEQYF.

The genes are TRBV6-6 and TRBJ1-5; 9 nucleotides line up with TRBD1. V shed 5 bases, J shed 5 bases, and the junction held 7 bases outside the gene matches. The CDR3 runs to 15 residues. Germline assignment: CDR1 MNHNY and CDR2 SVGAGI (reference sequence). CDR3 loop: CASSPTGGLDQPQHF. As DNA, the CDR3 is TGTGCCAGCAGTCCTACAGGGGGCCTTGATCAGCCCCAGCATTTT.

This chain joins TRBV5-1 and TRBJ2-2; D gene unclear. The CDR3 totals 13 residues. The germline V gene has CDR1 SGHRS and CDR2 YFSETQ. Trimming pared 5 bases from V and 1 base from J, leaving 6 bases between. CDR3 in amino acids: CASRMRNTGELFF. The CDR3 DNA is TGCGCCAGCAGAATGAGGAACACCGGGGAGCTGTTTTTT.

CDR3 protein: CASSRRGTEGYGYTF. CDR3 coding DNA: TGTGCCAGCAGCCGACGAGGGACAGAAGGCTATGGCTACACCTTC. The rearrangement uses TRBV6-5 and TRBJ1-2, with 7 bases identical to TRBD1. Germline V lookup: CDR1 MNHEY, CDR2 SVGAGI. V trimming: 6 bases; J trimming: 4 bases; junction bases outside the gene matches: 11. This CDR3 has 15 residues.

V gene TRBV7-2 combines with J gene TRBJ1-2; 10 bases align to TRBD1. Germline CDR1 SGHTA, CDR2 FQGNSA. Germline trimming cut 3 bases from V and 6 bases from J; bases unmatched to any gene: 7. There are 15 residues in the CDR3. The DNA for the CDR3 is TGTGCCAGCAGCTTGTTGACAGGGGGCTGGGATGGCTACACCTTC. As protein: CASSLLTGGWDGYTF. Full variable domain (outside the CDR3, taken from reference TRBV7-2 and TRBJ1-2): GAGVSQSPSNKVTEKGKDVELRCDPISGHTALYWYRQSLGQGLEFLIYFQGNSAPDKSGLPSDRFSAERTGGSVSTLTIQRTQQEDSAVYLCASSLLTGGWDGYTFGSGTRLTVV.

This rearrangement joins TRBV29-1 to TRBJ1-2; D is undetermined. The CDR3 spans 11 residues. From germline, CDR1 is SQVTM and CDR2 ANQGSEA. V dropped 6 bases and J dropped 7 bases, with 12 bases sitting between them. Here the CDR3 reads CSVGLFFGYTF. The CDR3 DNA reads TGCAGCGTGGGCCTTTTTTTTGGCTACACCTTC.

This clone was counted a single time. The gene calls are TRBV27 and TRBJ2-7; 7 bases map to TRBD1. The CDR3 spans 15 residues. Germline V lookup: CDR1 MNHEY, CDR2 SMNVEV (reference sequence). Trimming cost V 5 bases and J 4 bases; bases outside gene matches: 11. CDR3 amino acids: CASSRPTGQTYEQYF. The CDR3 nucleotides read TGTGCCAGCAGTAGGCCGACAGGGCAGACATACGAGCAGTACTTC.

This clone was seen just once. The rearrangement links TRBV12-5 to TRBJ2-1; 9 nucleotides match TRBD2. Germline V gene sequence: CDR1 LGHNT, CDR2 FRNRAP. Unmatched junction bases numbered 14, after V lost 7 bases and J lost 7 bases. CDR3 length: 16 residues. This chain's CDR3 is CASAAAGGPQGNEQFF. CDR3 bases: TGTGCTAGTGCGGCGGCGGGAGGGCCGCAGGGGAATGAGCAGTTCTTC.

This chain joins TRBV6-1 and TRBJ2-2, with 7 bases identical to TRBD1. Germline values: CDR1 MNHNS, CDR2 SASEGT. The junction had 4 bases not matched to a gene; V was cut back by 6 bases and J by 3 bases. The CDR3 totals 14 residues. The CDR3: CASRRDRDTGELFF. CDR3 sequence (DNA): TGTGCCAGCAGGAGGGACAGAGACACCGGGGAGCTGTTTTTT.

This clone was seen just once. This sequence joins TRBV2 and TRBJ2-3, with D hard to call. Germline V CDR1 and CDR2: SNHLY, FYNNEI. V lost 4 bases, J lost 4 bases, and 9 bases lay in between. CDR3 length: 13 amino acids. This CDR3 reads CASSVARADTQYF. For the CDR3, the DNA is TGTGCCAGCAGTGTCGCGCGTGCAGATACGCAGTATTTT.

The CDR3 bases are TGTGCCACCCTAGGTTTGGCAGATACGCAGTATTTT. Translated: CATLGLADTQYF. The chain carries TRBV28 and TRBJ2-3, with D unresolved. This CDR3 comprises 12 residues. With 10 bases removed from V and 4 bases from J, the gap between germline ends came to 12 bases. Germline V gene sequence: CDR1 MDHEN, CDR2 SYDVKM.

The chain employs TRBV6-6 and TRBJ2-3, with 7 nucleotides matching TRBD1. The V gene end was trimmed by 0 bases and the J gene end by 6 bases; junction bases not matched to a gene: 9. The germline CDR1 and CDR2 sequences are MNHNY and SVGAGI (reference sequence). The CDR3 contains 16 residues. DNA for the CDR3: TGTGCCAGCAGTTACTCAGGTACAGGGGTCCAGGATACGCAGTATTTT. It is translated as CASSYSGTGVQDTQYF.

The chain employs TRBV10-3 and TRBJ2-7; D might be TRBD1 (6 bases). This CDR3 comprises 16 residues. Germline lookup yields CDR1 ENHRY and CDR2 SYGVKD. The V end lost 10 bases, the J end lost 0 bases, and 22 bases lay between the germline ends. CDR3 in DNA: TGTGCCAGCCGAACTTACCTGGGGGCGAGCTCCTACGAGCAGTACTTC. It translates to CASRTYLGASSYEQYF.

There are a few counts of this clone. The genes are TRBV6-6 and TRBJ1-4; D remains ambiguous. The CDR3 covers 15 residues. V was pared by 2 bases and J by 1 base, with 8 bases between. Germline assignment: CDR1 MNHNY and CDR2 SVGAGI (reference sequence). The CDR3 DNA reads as TGTGCCAGCAGTTACGGCCCTAGAACTAATGAAAAACTGTTTTTT. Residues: CASSYGPRTNEKLFF.

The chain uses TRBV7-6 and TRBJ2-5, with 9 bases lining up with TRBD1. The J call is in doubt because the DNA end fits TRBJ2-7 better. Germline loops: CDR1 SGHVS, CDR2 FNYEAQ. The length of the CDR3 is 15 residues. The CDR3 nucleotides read TGTGCCAGCAGCTTCAGAGCCGGGACAGGGAACGAGCAGTACTTC. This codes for CASSFRAGTGNEQYF.

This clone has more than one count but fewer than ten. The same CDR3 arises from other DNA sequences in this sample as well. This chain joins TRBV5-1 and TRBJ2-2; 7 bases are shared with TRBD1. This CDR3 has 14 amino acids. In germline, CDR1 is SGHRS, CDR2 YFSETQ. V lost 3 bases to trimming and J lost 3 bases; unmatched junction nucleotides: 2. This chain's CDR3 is CASSYQGDTGELFF. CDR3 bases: TGCGCCAGCAGCTATCAGGGGGACACCGGGGAGCTGTTTTTT.

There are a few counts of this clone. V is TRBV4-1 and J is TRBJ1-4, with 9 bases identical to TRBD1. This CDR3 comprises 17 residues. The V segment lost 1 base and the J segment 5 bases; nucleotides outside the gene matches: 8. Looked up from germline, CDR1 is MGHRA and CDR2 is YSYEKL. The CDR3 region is CASSQGHRGRRNEKLFF. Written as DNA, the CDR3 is TGCGCCAGCAGCCAAGGACACAGGGGGCGCCGAAATGAAAAACTGTTTTTT.

The CDR3 region is CASRSLGQRDTEAFF. CDR3 nucleotides: TGTGCCAGCAGATCCCTGGGACAGAGGGACACTGAAGCTTTCTTT. The chain joins TRBV28 to TRBJ1-1, with 7 bases matching TRBD1. The trim removed 6 bases at V and 3 bases at J, leaving 10 bases unmatched. CDR1 is MDHEN, CDR2 SYDVKM, per germline. This CDR3 has 15 residues.

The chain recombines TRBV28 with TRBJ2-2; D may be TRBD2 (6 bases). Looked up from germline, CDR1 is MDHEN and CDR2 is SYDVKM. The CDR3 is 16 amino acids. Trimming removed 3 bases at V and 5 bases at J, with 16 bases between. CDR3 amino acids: CASSFPQVGGTGELFF. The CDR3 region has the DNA TGTGCCAGCAGTTTCCCACAGGTGGGGGGTACCGGGGAGCTGTTTTTT. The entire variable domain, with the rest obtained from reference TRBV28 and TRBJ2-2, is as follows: DVKVTQSSRYLVKRTGEKVFLECVQDMDHENMFWYRQDPGLGLRLIYFSYDVKMKEKGDIPEGYSVSREKKERFSLILESASTNQTSMYLCASSFPQVGGTGELFFGEGSRLTVL.